This T cell receptor (beta chain) stems from a study of T cell responses to AZD1222 COVID-19 vaccine. Study findings and constraints: Baseline testing showed seropositivity in only 6 or 7 AZD1222 recipients.

Profiled with immunoSEQ multiplex PCR; TCRdb holds only in-frame clones, not every one. Of some 80,000 clones in the sample, about nine tenths were seen once. A remark on this clone: Antigen: not known.

CDR3 length equals 13 residues. Per the germline V gene, CDR1 is MNHEY and CDR2 is SVGEGT. Deletions cut 5 bases from V and 7 bases from J, with 12 bases between. V is TRBV6-2 or TRBV6-3 and J is TRBJ2-1, with a tentative D call TRBD1 (5 bases). The source is an adult in good health. The sequencing used peripheral blood, collected on day 0 of AZD1222 vaccination. The CDR3 loop is CASSPWGENEQFF. CDR3 in DNA: TGTGCCAGCAGTCCCTGGGGCGAAAATGAGCAGTTCTTC.